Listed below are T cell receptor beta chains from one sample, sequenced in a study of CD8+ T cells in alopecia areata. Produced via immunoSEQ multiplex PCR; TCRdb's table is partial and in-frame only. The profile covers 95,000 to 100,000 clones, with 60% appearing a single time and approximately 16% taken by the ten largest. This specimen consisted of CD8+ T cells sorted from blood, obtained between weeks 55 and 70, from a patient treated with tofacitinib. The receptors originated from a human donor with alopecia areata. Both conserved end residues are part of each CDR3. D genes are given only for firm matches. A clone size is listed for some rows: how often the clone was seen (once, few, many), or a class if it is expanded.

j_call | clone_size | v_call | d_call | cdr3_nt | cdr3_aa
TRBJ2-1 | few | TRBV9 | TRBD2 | TGTGCCAGCAGCCCGACTAGCGGGGGGCATGAGCAGTTCTTC | CASSPTSGGHEQFF
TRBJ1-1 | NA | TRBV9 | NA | TGTGCCAGCAGCACTCTCCGACAGCCCCAGGAGACTGAAGCTTTCTTT | CASSTLRQPQETEAFF
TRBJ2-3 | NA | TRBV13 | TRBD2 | TGTGCCAGCAGCGGACGGGGGGGCCGAAATACGCAGTATTTT | CASSGRGGRNTQYF
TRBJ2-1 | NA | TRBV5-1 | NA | TGCGCCAGCAGCTTCCACAATGAGCAGTTCTTC | CASSFHNEQFF
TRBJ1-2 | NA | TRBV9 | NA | TGTGCCAGCAGCGTAGAGGAGGGGGACGGCTACACCTTC | CASSVEEGDGYTF
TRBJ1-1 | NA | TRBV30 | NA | TGTGCCTGGAGTCGTGGGACTCTGAAAACTGAAGCTTTCTTT | CAWSRGTLKTEAFF
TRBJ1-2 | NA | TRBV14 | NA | TGTGCCAGCAGCCAACGGGGAGGGTATGGCTACACCTTC | CASSQRGGYGYTF
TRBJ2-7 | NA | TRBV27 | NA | TGTGCCAGCAGCCCAGGAGGGGAGCAGTACTTC | CASSPGGEQYF
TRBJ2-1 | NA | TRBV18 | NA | TGTGCCAGCTCACCTGCCAGGGTGAATTCCTACAATGAGCAGTTCTTC | CASSPARVNSYNEQFF
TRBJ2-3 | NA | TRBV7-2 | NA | TGTGCCAGCAGCTTAGGTTGGTACGGACGCACAGATACGCAGTATTTT | CASSLGWYGRTDTQYF
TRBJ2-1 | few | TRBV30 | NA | TGTGCCTGGAGTACCGGACCACCAGGGGATGAGCAGTTCTTC | CAWSTGPPGDEQFF
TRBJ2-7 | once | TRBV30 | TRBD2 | TGTGCCTGGACCCCCCGGGGGGGTTCCTACGAGCAGTACTTC | CAWTPRGGSYEQYF
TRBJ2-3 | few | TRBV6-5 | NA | TGTGCCAGCAGTTACTTTCTAGGGAGCACAGATACGCAGTATTTT | CASSYFLGSTDTQYF
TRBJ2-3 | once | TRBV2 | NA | TGTGCCAGCAGTGGCGGGGATACGCAGTATTTT | CASSGGDTQYF
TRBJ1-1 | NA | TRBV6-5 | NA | TGTGCCAGCAGCCCGGACAGCGAGGGCACTGAAGCTTTCTTT | CASSPDSEGTEAFF